Listed below are T cell receptor beta chains from one sample, sequenced in a study of cytomegalovirus exposure and HLA in healthy donors. Profiled with immunoSEQ multiplex PCR; TCRdb holds only in-frame clones, not every one. The repertoire holds 200,000 or so clones, 82% seen once, with roughly 0.095% in the top ten. Specimen: PBMCs. The receptors shown here come from a boy under 10 years old in good health and CMV-seronegative. Each CDR3 is given with its conserved first and last residue. A D gene is named only where the DNA matches it firmly. Not all rows give a size; the values are once, few, many and, for expanded clones, a class.

clone size | J gene | D gene | V gene | CDR3 DNA | CDR3 protein
NA | TRBJ2-3 | NA | TRBV27 | TGTGCCAGCATCCGGCGGGGCTCAGATACGCAGTATTTT | CASIRRGSDTQYF
NA | TRBJ1-1 | NA | TRBV4-2 | TGTGCCAGCAGCCAAGGGTACAGGGCTATGAACACTGAAGCTTTCTTT | CASSQGYRAMNTEAFF
NA | TRBJ2-1 | NA | TRBV7-3 | TGTGCCAGCAGCTTAATTGGGGCTGCGCAGTTCTTC | CASSLIGAAQFF
NA | TRBJ2-7 | NA | TRBV7-3 | TGTGCCAGCAGCCCGCGTATTGAGGGCTACGAGCAGTACTTC | CASSPRIEGYEQYF
NA | TRBJ2-5 | TRBD2 | TRBV2 | TGTGCCAGCAGCGAACTAGCGGGTCTCCAAGAGACCCAGTACTTC | CASSELAGLQETQYF
few | TRBJ2-7 | NA | TRBV2 | TGTGCCAGCAGTGAAGGGCCCGCCTACGAGCAGTACTTC | CASSEGPAYEQYF
NA | TRBJ2-7 | TRBD1 | TRBV5-1 | TGCGCCAGCAGCGTATCGGGACAGGGCTACGAGCAGTACTTC | CASSVSGQGYEQYF
few | TRBJ1-5 | TRBD1 | TRBV4-3 | TGCGCCAGCAGCCCCGGACAGGGGGTACAGCCCCAGCATTTT | CASSPGQGVQPQHF
once | TRBJ2-1 | TRBD2 | TRBV4-3 | TGCGCCAGCAGCCAAGTAGCGGGGCCTTACAATGAGCAGTTCTTC | CASSQVAGPYNEQFF
NA | TRBJ2-7 | TRBD2 | TRBV7-9 | TGTGCCAGCAGCTTAGGGCTAGCGGAGGACTTC | CASSLGLAEDF
NA | TRBJ1-2 | NA | TRBV7-9 | TGTGCCAGCAGCTTAGAGCGATATGGCTACACCTTC | CASSLERYGYTF
NA | TRBJ1-2 | NA | TRBV25-1 | TGTGCCAGCAGTGAATGGGAGGACCTCTATGGCTACACCTTC | CASSEWEDLYGYTF
NA | TRBJ1-6 | NA | TRBV6-5 | TGTGCCAGCAGCCCCTCCGGGGGTCTGGCTTCACCCCTCCACTTT | CASSPSGGLASPLHF
once | TRBJ1-2 | TRBD1 | TRBV2 | TGTGCCAGCAGTCGGGAGGACAGGGGGCGATATGGCTACACCTTC | CASSREDRGRYGYTF
NA | TRBJ1-2 | NA | TRBV9 | TGTGCCAGCAGCCCCCTGGGCAGGGAAGGCGGTGGCTACACCTTC | CASSPLGREGGGYTF